This T cell receptor beta chain was recovered during a study of shared clonotypes between healthy human individuals. Background on the study: A donor's plate count was three for CD4 naive and three for CD4 memory; CD8 naive had two and CD8 memory one.

Deletions cut 1 base from V and 4 bases from J, with 10 bases between. The CDR3 has 14 residues. The germline CDR1 and CDR2 sequences are MNHNS and SASEGT. Using immunoSEQ multiplex PCR, the repertoire was profiled, and TCRdb retains in-frame clones only, with some absent. In the table there are fewer than 1.8 million clones, approximately 98.5% of which are singletons. Remarks on this clone: The antigen remains unidentified.

Study-wide results and caveats: Against clonotypes common to all four donors, non-shared ones had lower generation probabilities. How much donors shared clonotypes was expected to be affected by sequencing depth. Naive subsets generally exceeded memory subsets in estimated richness.

The chain combines TRBV6-1 with TRBJ1-2; tentative D call: TRBD1 (6 bases). The clonotype was recovered from a man younger than 40 in good health. Sequencing was carried out using naive CD4+ T cells sorted from blood. Regarding subset: CD45RA+ positively selected. CDR3 coding DNA: TGTGCCAGCAGTGAAGGGGGGGCGCTCTATGGCTACACCTTC. Translation: CASSEGGALYGYTF.